Below, 27 T cell receptor beta chains from the same sample are listed, as sequenced in a study of T cells after yellow fever vaccination. TCRdb itself ran the 5' RACE reads through MiXCR, one entry per CDR3 protein. The data contain about 330,000 distinct CDR3 sequences, approximately 7% of them singletons. The source material was PBMCs, sampled roughly 45 days after the first yellow fever vaccination. These receptors came from a man in his late teens or twenties who received the YFV17D yellow fever vaccine.

This clonotype was seen at least ten times. The genes are TRBV6-5 and TRBJ2-5; 7 nucleotides agree with TRBD1. After removal of 9 bases from V and 3 bases from J, the junction contained 4 bases not matched to a gene. CDR3 size: 12 residues. Germline V gives CDR1 MNHEY, CDR2 SVGAGI. CDR3 bases: TGTGCCAGTGGACAGGCCGAAGAGACCCAGTACTTC. Protein product: CASGQAEETQYF.

This clonotype was detected ten times or more. V is TRBV29-1 and J is TRBJ2-3, with no clear D. The CDR3 spans 16 residues. The V end was cut by 0 bases, the J end by 2 bases, with 15 bases between. The germline V gene encodes CDR1 SQVTM and CDR2 ANQGSEA. CDR3 loop: CSVEDARLMATDTQYF. The DNA of the CDR3 is TGCAGCGTTGAAGATGCCAGGCTGATGGCCACAGATACGCAGTATTTT.

In its sample, this clonotype was seen a few times. V usage is TRBV30 and J usage is TRBJ2-1, with TRBD1 as a possible D gene (6 bases). Germline CDR1 GTSNPN, CDR2 SVGIG (reference sequence). The CDR3 covers 16 residues. Trimming shortened V by 1 base and J by 7 bases, and 20 bases separated the two germline ends. CDR3 protein: CAWSAATYRVWNEQFF. The CDR3 DNA reads as TGTGCCTGGAGTGCGGCGACTTACAGGGTTTGGAATGAGCAGTTCTTC.

The chain recombines TRBV12-3 or TRBV12-4 with TRBJ2-1; the D is unclear. This CDR3 comprises 11 residues. V shed 7 bases and J shed 8 bases, with 9 bases lying between them. The CDR3: CASTTTDEQFF. CDR3 coding DNA: TGTGCCAGCACAACGACCGATGAGCAGTTCTTC.

This chain joins TRBV6-1 and TRBJ1-5; D is ambiguous. V was trimmed by 6 bases and J by 0 bases, leaving 12 bases between them. The CDR3 is 15 residues long. The germline V gene encodes CDR1 MNHNS and CDR2 SASEGT. The CDR3 bases are TGTGCCAGCAGGGCGGAGACCTATAGCAATCAGCCCCAGCATTTT. Residues: CASRAETYSNQPQHF.

This chain connects TRBV6-1 to TRBJ1-1, with 9 bases identical to TRBD1. After removal of 6 bases from V and 3 bases from J, the junction contained 2 bases not matched to a gene. This CDR3 is built from 13 residues. The germline V gene has CDR1 MNHNS and CDR2 SASEGT. Here the CDR3 DNA reads TGTGCCAGCAGAGGACAGGGGTACACTGAAGCTTTCTTT. This sequence encodes CASRGQGYTEAFF.

This clonotype has more than one count but fewer than ten. The chain has TRBV29-1 and TRBJ2-1; tentative D call: TRBD2 (5 bases). Per the germline V gene, CDR1 is SQVTM and CDR2 is ANQGSEA. CDR3 length: 13 residues. V shed 7 bases and J shed 1 base, with 11 bases lying between them. This CDR3 reads CSGDSGSYNEQFF. The CDR3 DNA reads as TGCAGCGGGGATTCGGGATCCTACAATGAGCAGTTCTTC.

This clonotype was found a few times. V and J are TRBV18 and TRBJ2-2; D gene ambiguous. This CDR3 has 14 residues. V lost 6 bases, J lost 0 bases, and 8 bases lay in between. CDR1 and CDR2 (germline): KGHSH, LQKENI. The CDR3 DNA follows: TGTGCCAGCTCGTCAGCCGCGAACACCGGGGAGCTGTTTTTT. Its translation is CASSSAANTGELFF.

In its sample, this clonotype was seen a few times. The chain recombines TRBV7-2 with TRBJ1-1; unclear D gene. Germline V gene sequence: CDR1 SGHTA, CDR2 FQGNSA. The CDR3 sequence is 11 residues long. Deletions cut 7 bases from V and 4 bases from J, with 7 bases between. The CDR3 is CASTELTEAFF. The CDR3 DNA reads as TGTGCCAGCACGGAGCTCACTGAAGCTTTCTTT. The full variable domain, completed using reference TRBV7-2 and TRBJ1-1, is GAGVSQSPSNKVTEKGKDVELRCDPISGHTALYWYRQSLGQGLEFLIYFQGNSAPDKSGLPSDRFSAERTGGSVSTLTIQRTQQEDSAVYLCASTELTEAFFGQGTRLTVV.

This clonotype was seen a handful of times. CDR3 loop: CASSGRDRGLVGTDTQYF. In nucleotides, the CDR3 is TGTGCCAGCAGCGGAAGGGACAGGGGGCTAGTCGGCACAGATACGCAGTATTTT. The chain uses TRBV9 and TRBJ2-3; 12 positions agree with TRBD1. J lost 1 base, V lost 3 bases, and 9 bases had no gene match. The CDR3 runs 18 residues. Germline-derived CDR1 and CDR2 are SGDLS and YYNGEE.

This clonotype was detected many times. The chain couples TRBV12-3 or TRBV12-4 to TRBJ1-4, with unresolved D. V lost 6 bases and J lost 0, with 5 bases in between. CDR3 length equals 13 residues. For the CDR3, the DNA is TGTGCCAGCAGGGTGTCAACTAATGAAAAACTGTTTTTT. Amino acids: CASRVSTNEKLFF.

This clonotype was detected many times. This chain links TRBV27 with TRBJ2-5; D ambiguous. This CDR3 has 14 amino acids. Trimming cost V 2 bases and J 2 bases, with 9 bases left between them. From germline, CDR1 is MNHEY and CDR2 SMNVEV (reference sequence). CDR3 sequence: CASSLGRRQETQYF. The CDR3 DNA reads TGTGCCAGCAGTTTAGGACGGAGACAAGAGACCCAGTACTTC.

CDR3 amino acids: CASSNTGNPHNEQFF. The DNA for the CDR3 is TGTGCCAGCAGCAACACAGGGAACCCTCACAATGAGCAGTTCTTC. The chain combines TRBV7-8 with TRBJ2-1; tentative D call: TRBD1 (6 bases). The CDR3 covers 15 residues. Trimming pared 5 bases from V and 5 bases from J, leaving 16 bases between. Germline V CDR1 and CDR2: SGHVS, FQNEAQ.

The CDR3 region has the DNA TGCGCCAGCAGGTTCACAGAGGGGACTAATGAAAAACTGTTTTTT. Protein sequence: CASRFTEGTNEKLFF. V gene TRBV5-1 combines with J gene TRBJ1-4, with D possibly TRBD1 on 5 matching bases. Trimming removed 5 bases at V and 2 bases at J, with 13 bases between. Germline-derived CDR1 and CDR2 are SGHRS and YFSETQ. The CDR3 consists of 15 residues.

Only a few counts were recorded for this clonotype. The CDR3 spells CASRSRTSGGPTDTQYF. Here the CDR3 DNA reads TGTGCCAGCAGATCCCGGACTAGCGGGGGGCCCACAGATACGCAGTATTTT. This chain uses TRBV6-1 with TRBJ2-3; 14 nucleotides align to TRBD2. V lost 6 bases and J lost 2; bases outside the gene matches: 7. Looked up from germline, CDR1 is MNHNS and CDR2 is SASEGT. This CDR3 has 17 residues.

This clonotype was found many times. The CDR3 carries no conserved terminal phenylalanine or tryptophan, so it likely arises from a read error. The DNA is omitted, as the CDR3 cannot be located on it reliably, and the CDR3 follows TCRdb's listing. V usage is TRBV7-9 and J usage is TRBJ2-5; the table calls TRBD1, which could not be checked here. The CDR3 sequence runs 12 residues, both termini included. Germline CDR1 reads SEHNR; CDR2 reads FQNEAQ (reference sequence). CDR3 region: CASSSALDVPSC.

A few counts support this clonotype. This chain connects TRBV25-1 to TRBJ2-1; 8 nucleotides align to TRBD1. The CDR3 has 14 residues. The germline V gene encodes CDR1 MGHDK and CDR2 SYGVNS. The J segment lost 7 bases and the V segment lost 5 bases, leaving 7 bases of the junction unmatched. CDR3 bases: TGTGCCAGCAGTTGGTGGACAGGGCAAAATGAGCAGTTCTTC. The encoded protein is CASSWWTGQNEQFF. Complete variable domain (other parts from reference TRBV25-1 and TRBJ2-1): EADIYQTPRYLVIGTGKKITLECSQTMGHDKMYWYQQDPGMELHLIHYSYGVNSTEKGDLSSESTVSRIRTEHFPLTLESARPSHTSQYLCASSWWTGQNEQFFGPGTRLTVL.

This clonotype was recorded many times. The chain links TRBV7-2 to TRBJ2-3; D gene ambiguous. In germline, CDR1 is SGHTA, CDR2 FQGNSA. The CDR3 is 14 residues long. The V end lost 8 bases, the J end lost 2 bases, and 14 bases lay between the germline ends. The CDR3 loop is CASSPGLITDTQYF. The CDR3 coding sequence is TGTGCCAGCTCACCAGGCCTAATCACAGATACGCAGTATTTT.

There are many counts of this clonotype. In DNA form, the CDR3 reads TGTGCCAGCAGCCAATCAAGGGTGTCCGAGCAGTTCTTC. It translates to CASSQSRVSEQFF. The chain recombines TRBV3-1 with TRBJ2-1, with D uncertain. The germline V gene encodes CDR1 LGHDT and CDR2 YNNKEL (reference sequence). Between the trimmed V and J ends, which lost 2 bases and 10 bases, there was a span of 12 bases. The CDR3 is 13 residues long.

This rearrangement joins TRBV12-3 or TRBV12-4 to TRBJ1-1, with 8 bases fitting TRBD1. Trimming cost V 3 bases and J 2 bases; bases outside gene matches: 5. The CDR3 runs to 15 residues. DNA of the CDR3: TGTGCCAGCAGTTTCCCCAGGGGGCGTAACACTGAAGCTTTCTTT. This sequence encodes CASSFPRGRNTEAFF.

The chain employs TRBV5-1 and TRBJ2-6; D remains ambiguous. The germline V gene encodes CDR1 SGHRS and CDR2 YFSETQ. Between the trimmed V and J ends, which lost 0 bases and 4 bases, there was a span of 8 bases. The CDR3 is 15 residues long. The CDR3 nucleotides are TGCGCCAGCAGCTTGGTGGCGGCGGGGGCCAACGTCCTGACTTTC. Its translation: CASSLVAAGANVLTF.

The chain recombines TRBV9 with TRBJ2-1; possible D gene TRBD2, 6 bases. The germline V and J ends were trimmed by 0 bases and 1 base, with 11 bases remaining between them. The CDR3 consists of 16 residues. Germline V CDR1 and CDR2: SGDLS, YYNGEE. The DNA for the CDR3 is TGTGCCAGCAGCGTAGGGGGGGACGGGTCCTACAATGAGCAGTTCTTC. Encoded protein: CASSVGGDGSYNEQFF.

This clonotype was counted ten times or more. The rearrangement links TRBV6-2 or TRBV6-3 to TRBJ2-5; TRBD2 matches at 9 bases. The germline gives CDR1 MNHEY, CDR2 SVGEGT. The CDR3 extends over 17 amino acids. J was trimmed by 4 bases and V by 2 bases; bases with no gene match: 11. CDR3 loop: CASSYDGSGGWAETQYF. The CDR3 DNA reads TGTGCCAGCAGTTACGACGGTAGCGGGGGTTGGGCAGAGACCCAGTACTTC.

This clonotype appeared a few times. The rearrangement links TRBV10-3 to TRBJ2-1; D is tentatively TRBD1 or TRBD2 (7 bases each). Trimming took off 6 bases at V and 7 bases at J, with 13 bases between the two ends. There are 13 residues in the CDR3. Germline CDR1 reads ENHRY; CDR2 reads SYGVKD. The CDR3 DNA reads as TGTGCCATCAGGGAGCAGGGGGGGAATGAGCAGTTCTTC. This encodes CAIREQGGNEQFF.

This clonotype occurred a few times. The chain is built from TRBV29-1 and TRBJ2-1; a weak D match, TRBD2 (5 bases). This CDR3 comprises 12 residues. Germline V gene data show CDR1 as SQVTM and CDR2 as ANQGSEA. V was shortened by 6 bases and J by 8 bases, with 14 bases between the two germline ends. The CDR3 DNA sequence: TGCAGCGTCTACCCGTCGGAGGATGAGCAGTTCTTC. Its translation is CSVYPSEDEQFF.

This clonotype came up many times. The chain links TRBV4-1 to TRBJ1-1; 8 positions agree with TRBD1. The ends lost 4 bases at V and 1 base at J; junction bases unmatched: 5. Germline V gene sequence: CDR1 MGHRA, CDR2 YSYEKL. The CDR3 spans 15 residues. The CDR3 DNA follows: TGCGCCAGCAGCCTCCGACAGGGGCCGAACACTGAAGCTTTCTTT. Residues: CASSLRQGPNTEAFF.

The sample holds many counts of this clonotype. The chain couples TRBV27 to TRBJ2-7, with TRBD2 identical over 8 bases. Germline V gene lookup returns CDR1 MNHEY and CDR2 SMNVEV (reference sequence). Trimming removed 5 bases from V and 1 base from J; junction bases left unmatched: 10. The CDR3 runs to 16 residues. CDR3 sequence (DNA): TGTGCCAGCAGTCCGTTCGGGGGGGCCTCGTCCTACGAGCAGTACGTC. It yields the protein CASSPFGGASSYEQYV.